This T cell receptor (beta chain) was identified in a study of long-term antiretroviral therapy in people with HIV. General study points: In samples taken after ART, diversity increased but remained below transplant donor control levels. Whichever time point was examined, clones expanded before ART dominated the repertoire.

The CDR3 has 15 residues. V dropped 0 bases and J dropped 0 bases, with 8 bases sitting between them. Germline V gene data show CDR1 as MNHEY and CDR2 as SVGAGI. Points on this clone: The antigen remains undetermined.

Running of the v3.0 immunoSEQ assay took place at survey level. The repertoire was sequenced with immunoSEQ multiplex PCR; TCRdb's copy has only in-frame clones and lacks some. The sample contains around 30,000 clones, around 85% of which appear only once. This specimen consisted of unsorted PBMCs, obtained 2.3 years after starting antiretroviral therapy. The chain joins TRBV6-5 to TRBJ1-1; unclear D gene. The source of this sequence is a man in his forties or fifties with HIV. Here the CDR3 reads CASSYSSGVNTEAFF. The CDR3 DNA sequence: TGTGCCAGCAGTTACTCGAGCGGCGTGAACACTGAAGCTTTCTTT.